Below are 24 T cell receptor beta chains sequenced from a single sample in a study of graft-versus-host responses after intestinal transplantation. Clones were read by immunoSEQ multiplex PCR, and TCRdb kept only the in-frame ones, dropping some. The sample has around 110,000 clones; 93% are singletons. These receptors lack a known antigen. Source: unstimulated CD8+ T cells sorted from spleen or lymph node cells, taken before transplant. Receptor source: a human donor who was the organ donor for an intestinal transplant.

The count of this clone is one. The chain is built from TRBV4-1 and TRBJ2-5; D unresolved. The length of the CDR3 is 16 residues. Deletions cut 1 base from V and 9 bases from J, with 21 bases between. Germline V gene data show CDR1 as MGHRA and CDR2 as YSYEKL. CDR3 nucleotide sequence: TGCGCCAGCAGCCAAGTTATTACCTCCGGCGCTTGGGCCCAGTACTTC. It encodes CASSQVITSGAWAQYF.

To note about this clone: The germline gene is not matched at one end of the junction; a read error may be the cause. The same CDR3 arises from other DNA sequences in this sample as well. The chain is built from TRBV29-1 and TRBJ1-2, with TRBD1 matching 10 bases. Germline CDR1 reads SQVTM; CDR2 reads ANQGSEA. This CDR3 contains 13 residues. The chain's CDR3 is CSVTGTGDYGYTF. CDR3 nucleotide sequence: TGCAGCGTGACCGGGACAGGGGACTACGGCTACACCTTC.

The J gene is TRBJ2-1, the V gene TRBV6-7; a possible D gene is TRBD2 (6 bases). TRBV6-7 is reported as an ORF; its role is uncertain. V dropped 6 bases and J dropped 2 bases, with 14 bases sitting between them. The CDR3 extends over 15 amino acids. CDR3 in amino acids: CASSNSGPPYNEQFF. DNA for the CDR3: TGTGCCAGCAGCAACAGCGGGCCCCCCTACAATGAGCAGTTCTTC.

The chain joins TRBV6-1 to TRBJ2-7; D perhaps matches TRBD2 (7 bases). Trimming took off 5 bases at V and 5 bases at J, with 16 bases between the two ends. This CDR3 region has 14 residues. In germline, CDR1 is MNHNS, CDR2 SASEGT. CDR3 sequence (DNA): TGTGCCAGCAGTTTCTTGTGGGGGGGCAACGAGCAGTACTTC. Translation gives CASSFLWGGNEQYF.

The chain links TRBV10-2 to TRBJ1-1, with 9 positions matching TRBD1. This CDR3 contains 21 residues. Germline CDR1 is WSHSY and CDR2 is SAAADI. V was clipped by 4 bases and J by 0 bases; unmatched bases: 21. As DNA, the CDR3 is TGCGCCAGCAGTGTACGAAGATCTGGACAGGGGATAAAGAAGATGAACACTGAAGCTTTCTTT. This codes for CASSVRRSGQGIKKMNTEAFF.

The V and J genes are TRBV7-9 and TRBJ1-2; 8 nucleotides align to TRBD1. Germline V CDR1 and CDR2: SEHNR, FQNEAQ (reference sequence). Trimming at V came to 9 bases and at J to 3 bases, leaving 12 bases not matched to a gene. There are 15 residues in the CDR3. DNA for the CDR3: TGTGCCAGTATTGGGACAGGAGAATCAGACTATGGCTACACCTTC. Its translation: CASIGTGESDYGYTF.

The CDR3 DNA follows: TGCGCCAGCAGCCGGACAGGGTTCTACGAGCAGTACTTC. Amino acid sequence: CASSRTGFYEQYF. This sequence joins TRBV4-1 and TRBJ2-7, with 8 bases matching TRBD1. This CDR3 has 13 amino acids. Germline V gives CDR1 MGHRA, CDR2 YSYEKL. The trim removed 4 bases at V and 3 bases at J, leaving 2 bases unmatched.

This chain uses TRBV7-9 with TRBJ2-1; 8 bases are shared with TRBD2. CDR3 length equals 16 residues. The trim removed 1 base at V and 6 bases at J, leaving 8 bases unmatched. Looked up from germline, CDR1 is SEHNR and CDR2 is FQNEAQ (reference sequence). CDR3 amino acids: CASSLGGTRSGNEQFF. In DNA form, the CDR3 reads TGTGCCAGCAGCTTAGGAGGGACTAGAAGTGGCAATGAGCAGTTCTTC.

This chain joins TRBV27 and TRBJ2-5; weak D call: TRBD2 (6 bases). V lost 5 bases to trimming and J lost 2 bases, with 15 bases between them. Germline-derived CDR1 and CDR2 are MNHEY and SMNVEV (reference sequence). This CDR3 has 15 amino acids. The CDR3 protein is CASSPFTGDQETQYF. The CDR3 coding sequence is TGTGCCAGCAGTCCCTTTACGGGGGATCAAGAGACCCAGTACTTC.

The chain couples TRBV2 to TRBJ2-1; maybe TRBD2 (6 bases). CDR1 is SNHLY and CDR2 is FYNNEI in the germline V gene. The V and J ends lost 2 bases and 0 bases respectively, with 11 bases between them. The CDR3 sequence is 16 residues long. The CDR3, as DNA: TGTGCCAGCAGTGAAACTATAGCGGCCTCCTACAATGAGCAGTTCTTC. As protein: CASSETIAASYNEQFF.

The chain links TRBV5-4 to TRBJ2-1, with D tentatively TRBD1 (6 bases). Germline assignment: CDR1 SGHNT and CDR2 YYREEE (reference sequence). Trimming left V 0 bases short and J 4 bases short, with 14 bases between. This CDR3 has 16 residues. CDR3 nucleotide sequence: TGTGCCAGCAGCTTGGATGGGGGCGCTGATTACAATGAGCAGTTCTTC. It is translated as CASSLDGGADYNEQFF.

This clone was counted once. V usage is TRBV15 and J usage is TRBJ2-3; 9 bases line up with TRBD2. The CDR3 loop spans 15 amino acids. Losses at the gene ends were 2 bases for V and 10 bases for J; bases not matched to a gene: 10. Per the germline V gene, CDR1 is LNHNV and CDR2 is YYDKDF (reference sequence). Written as DNA, the CDR3 is TGTGCCACCAGCAGACGCGCGGGAGGGACCGCGGCGCAGTATTTT. Translated, it gives CATSRRAGGTAAQYF. The complete variable domain, with remaining parts taken from reference TRBV15 and TRBJ2-3, reads DAMVIQNPRYQVTQFGKPVTLSCSQTLNHNVMYWYQQKSSQAPKLLFHYYDKDFNNEADTPDNFQSRRPNTSFCFLDIRSPGLGDTAMYLCATSRRAGGTAAQYFGPGTRLTVL.

Concerning this clone itself: The junction departs from germline at one end; a sequencing error may be responsible. The chain employs TRBV27 and TRBJ2-1; 15 nucleotides agree with TRBD2. This CDR3 is 16 amino acids long. Looked up from germline, CDR1 is MNHEY and CDR2 is SMNVEV (reference sequence). The CDR3 region is CASSPRGGLAGGPHLF. CDR3 nucleotides: TGTGCCAGCAGTCCCCGGGGAGGACTAGCGGGAGGGCCTCACCTCTTC.

This chain links TRBV6-5 with TRBJ2-1; D may be TRBD1 (6 bases). The V and J ends lost 3 bases and 8 bases respectively, with 20 bases between them. The germline CDR1 and CDR2 sequences are MNHEY and SVGAGI. The CDR3 spans 16 residues. The CDR3 spells CASSYPTYGGGDEQFF. The CDR3 DNA sequence: TGTGCCAGCAGTTATCCGACGTATGGGGGCGGCGATGAGCAGTTCTTC.

The chain carries TRBV7-2 and TRBJ2-7; no definite D call. V was trimmed by 4 bases and J by 1 base, leaving 11 bases between them. This CDR3 is 14 amino acids long. Germline lookup yields CDR1 SGHTA and CDR2 FQGNSA. The DNA of the CDR3 is TGTGCCAGCAGCTCGCGAGACGGTTCCTACGAGCAGTACTTC. This codes for CASSSRDGSYEQYF. Drawing the rest from reference TRBV7-2 and TRBJ2-7, the complete variable domain is GAGVSQSPSNKVTEKGKDVELRCDPISGHTALYWYRQSLGQGLEFLIYFQGNSAPDKSGLPSDRFSAERTGGSVSTLTIQRTQQEDSAVYLCASSSRDGSYEQYFGPGTRLTVT.

The rearrangement uses TRBV6-5 and TRBJ2-1; 10 positions match TRBD2. CDR3 length: 15 amino acids. The germline gives CDR1 MNHEY, CDR2 SVGAGI. V shed 2 bases, J shed 8 bases, and the junction held 6 bases outside the gene matches. CDR3 nucleotides: TGTGCCAGCAGTTACGCTAGCGGGAGACTCGATGAGCAGTTCTTC. It is translated as CASSYASGRLDEQFF.

This chain uses TRBV10-3 with TRBJ2-1; D uncertain. The CDR3 consists of 16 residues. CDR1 and CDR2 (germline): ENHRY, SYGVKD. Trimming removed 0 bases at V and 6 bases at J, with 15 bases between. As DNA, the CDR3 is TGTGCCATCAGTGAGTCGTTAGAAGGTGCTTTCAATGAGCAGTTCTTC. It encodes CAISESLEGAFNEQFF.

This clone has only one observation. This sequence joins TRBV27 and TRBJ2-7, with 9 nucleotides matching TRBD2. This CDR3 spans 15 amino acids. Trimming cost V 2 bases and J 2 bases; bases outside gene matches: 4. Germline loops: CDR1 MNHEY, CDR2 SMNVEV (reference sequence). The CDR3 sequence: CASSLSGRTTYEQYF. In DNA form, the CDR3 reads TGTGCCAGCAGTTTAAGCGGGAGGACGACCTACGAGCAGTACTTC.

The chain joins TRBV4-1 to TRBJ1-5; D is possibly TRBD1 (6 bases). The CDR3 extends over 15 amino acids. Between the trimmed V and J ends, which lost 5 bases and 5 bases, there was a span of 16 bases. CDR1 is MGHRA and CDR2 is YSYEKL in the germline V gene. The CDR3 loop is CASSWTVKSHQPQHF. The DNA for the CDR3 is TGCGCCAGCAGCTGGACAGTCAAGAGCCATCAGCCCCAGCATTTT.

The V and J genes are TRBV15 and TRBJ2-3, with D maybe TRBD2 (6 bases). Germline V lookup: CDR1 LNHNV, CDR2 YYDKDF (reference sequence). Trimming took off 1 base at V and 6 bases at J, with 8 bases between the two ends. The CDR3 contains 13 residues. The CDR3 region is CATSRVRGDTQYF. CDR3 in DNA: TGTGCCACCAGCAGAGTCCGGGGGGATACGCAGTATTTT.

V gene TRBV19 combines with J gene TRBJ1-5; D gene ambiguous. The CDR3 is 14 residues long. Germline V lookup: CDR1 LNHDA, CDR2 SQIVND (reference sequence). V was pared by 2 bases and J by 7 bases, with 12 bases between. The CDR3 coding sequence is TGTGCCAGTAGTATAACTGAGTTAGGCCAGCCCCAGCATTTT. This codes for CASSITELGQPQHF. Using reference TRBV19 and TRBJ1-5 for the parts outside the CDR3, the full variable domain is DGGITQSPKYLFRKEGQNVTLSCEQNLNHDAMYWYRQDPGQGLRLIYYSQIVNDFQKGDIAEGYSVSREKKESFPLTVTSAQKNPTAFYLCASSITELGQPQHFGDGTRLSIL.

This chain uses TRBV6-6 with TRBJ1-1, with 9 bases identical to TRBD1. Germline CDR1 reads MNHNY; CDR2 reads SVGAGI (reference sequence). Trimming at V came to 5 bases and at J to 4 bases, leaving 8 bases not matched to a gene. The CDR3 has 15 amino acids. The CDR3 is CASSPGTGLGTEAFF. In DNA form, the CDR3 reads TGTGCCAGCAGTCCCGGGACAGGGTTGGGCACTGAAGCTTTCTTT.

The V and J genes are TRBV6-5 and TRBJ1-6; D call uncertain. Trimming shortened V by 0 bases and J by 6 bases, and 6 bases separated the two germline ends. The germline V gene encodes CDR1 MNHEY and CDR2 SVGAGI. The CDR3 runs 14 residues. In nucleotides, the CDR3 is TGTGCCAGCAGTTACTCAGAGAGTAATTCACCCCTCCACTTT. Amino acid sequence: CASSYSESNSPLHF.

The rearrangement joins TRBV28 to TRBJ1-3; no clear D gene. This CDR3 is 15 amino acids long. The germline V gene encodes CDR1 MDHEN and CDR2 SYDVKM. Trimming removed 6 bases from V and 0 bases from J, with 12 bases in between. CDR3 residues: CASSRDKNSGNTIYF. CDR3 nucleotide sequence: TGTGCCAGCAGCCGAGACAAGAACTCTGGAAACACCATATATTTT.